These T cell receptor delta chains were read from a single sample in a study of Vδ1+ human thymocytes. TCRdb ran CATT on the multiplex PCR reads. Of just under 55,000 delta-chain clones listed, 15% to 20% are singletons. Sequencing was done on a sample of Vdelta1+ gamma-delta thymocytes from the thymus. Receptors originate from a boy in the first two years of life who had congenital heart surgery. Each CDR3 is given with its conserved first and last residue.

J | V | length | CDR3
TRDJ1 | TRDV2 | 14 | CACVKCWGIGELIF
TRDJ1 | TRDV1 | 20 | CALGDPPRPPLGDKSDKLIF
TRDJ1 | TRDV1 | 21 | CALGEPGTYTNWGKYTDKLIF
TRDJ1 | TRAV29/DV5 | 22 | CAAAVLCQLPTWGIRYTDKLIF
TRDJ1 | TRDV1 | 13 | CALGELPTDKLIF
TRDJ1 | TRDV1 | 11 | CALGELKGAFF
TRDJ1 | TRDV1 | 22 | CALGELKAFLRSYWAGTDKLIF
TRDJ1 | TRDV1 | 29 | CALGELSFLLTTTPDWGIEPNPYTDKLIF
TRDJ1 | TRDV1 | 17 | CALGELNYWGITDKLIF
TRDJ1 | TRDV1 | 15 | CALGDLSHWGGKLIF
TRDJ1 | TRDV1 | 14 | CALGKRGRDDKLIF
TRDJ1 | TRDV1 | 25 | CALGEPLPSTGLVPTSKSYTDKLIF
TRDJ1 | TRDV1 | 22 | CALGEPLLLPHEDTVYTDKLIF
TRDJ1 | TRDV1 | 21 | CALGRAFLTLGADSYTDKLIF
TRDJ1 | TRDV1 | 22 | CALGVALRGGLLGDTGTDKLIF
TRDJ1 | TRDV1 | 15 | CALGELPYNTDKLIF
TRDJ1 | TRDV1 | 12 | CALSPGNHKLIF
TRDJ1 | TRDV1 | 23 | CALGELGLLTPYWGIRSTDKLIF
TRDJ1 | TRDV1 | 24 | CALGEACRSYSWHGGGYGTDKLIF
TRDJ1 | TRDV1 | 19 | CALGALPPAYSLPLDKLIF
TRDJ1 | TRDV1 | 21 | CALGDDSHGYGGYPYTDKLIF
TRDJ1 | TRDV1 | 16 | CALGEGSGSYTDKLIF
TRDJ1 | TRDV1 | 22 | CALGDPLSSSYSWGIHTDKLIF
TRDJ1 | TRDV1 | 18 | CALGETYDGYPYTDKLIF
TRDJ1 | TRDV1 | 14 | CALGEYPDSHKLIF
TRDJ1 | TRDV1 | 21 | CALGEHPMDWGIKWYTDKLIF
TRDJ1 | TRDV1 | 24 | CALGEPVPTPSTGGYSSYTDKLIF
TRDJ1 | TRDV1 | 16 | CALGEYRPFRTDKLIF
TRDJ1 | TRDV1 | 20 | CALGEPFPLLGEQYTDKLIF
TRDJ1 | TRDV3 | 13 | CAFLGDTSDKLIF
TRDJ1 | TRDV1 | 23 | CALGNLRWDGGGPLSRHTDKLIF
TRDJ1 | TRDV1 | 23 | CALAPVSYSRTFGGYLATDKLIF